This T cell receptor beta chain was identified in a study of a mutant IDH1 vaccine in newly diagnosed glioma. The table came from immunoSEQ multiplex PCR; TCRdb's copy has only in-frame clones and leaves some out. The sample yields around 60,000 clones, approximately 84% seen once. Specified time point: week 11, during vaccination. Doses of 300 ug of mutant IDH1 20-mer peptide were given with topical imiquimod. About this clone: Its antigen remains unknown.

Germline loops: CDR1 LNHDA, CDR2 SQIVND (reference sequence). V lost 3 bases to trimming and J lost 1 base, with 9 bases between them. The CDR3 is 14 amino acids. V gene TRBV19 combines with J gene TRBJ1-1; no definite D call. The sequenced sample was PBMCs, obtained from a glioma patient whose treatment included an IDH1 peptide vaccine. The TCR was taken from a woman in her 50s with glioma. The CDR3 is CASSIGSWNTEAFF. The CDR3 nucleotides read TGTGCCAGTAGTATTGGTAGTTGGAACACTGAAGCTTTCTTT. Variable domain in full (rest from reference TRBV19 and TRBJ1-1): DGGITQSPKYLFRKEGQNVTLSCEQNLNHDAMYWYRQDPGQGLRLIYYSQIVNDFQKGDIAEGYSVSREKKESFPLTVTSAQKNPTAFYLCASSIGSWNTEAFFGQGTRLTVV.